Presented here are 2 T cell receptor beta chains from one specimen sequenced in a study of T cell clonality in common variable immunodeficiency. This table comes from immunoSEQ multiplex PCR, and its TCRdb copy is limited to in-frame clones, with some not included. The sample shows 42,000 or so clones, none of them appearing just once. The sequencing sample was made of peripheral blood mononuclear cells. The receptors stem from a person between 18 and 75 years old in good health.

This clone was recorded at least ten times. The CDR3 goes on 3 residues after the read ends, and that part is filled in from the germline J gene. The chain recombines TRBV20-1 with TRBJ2-2; D gene unclear. The CDR3 runs to 15 residues. Between the trimmed V and J ends, which lost 0 bases and 5 bases, there was a span of 13 bases. The germline V gene has CDR1 DFQATT and CDR2 SNEGSKA (reference sequence). Partial CDR3 DNA: TGCAGTGCTAGAGACGCGGTAAAGTTGACCGGGGAG. Its protein product is CSARDAVKLTGE. Given in full, the CDR3 is CSARDAVKLTGELFF.

The sample holds many counts of this clone. The read is 3 residues too short to cover the CDR3 end, so that end is filled in from the germline J gene. V and J are TRBV5-1 and TRBJ2-7, with 9 bases matching TRBD2. This CDR3 comprises 12 residues. The V gene's germline CDR1 is SGHRS and CDR2 YFSETQ. The V segment lost 4 bases and the J segment 5 bases; nucleotides outside the gene matches: 1. The covered CDR3 bases are TGCGCCAGCAGCGCGGGAGGGAACGAG. Amino acid sequence: CASSAGGNE. The whole CDR3 protein is CASSAGGNEQYF.